Shown below are 12 T cell receptor beta chains from a single sample sequenced in a study of CD8 T cells in ankylosing spondylitis. Using its own MiXCR run on the 5' RACE reads, TCRdb lists one record per CDR3 protein. This table holds about 360,000 distinct CDR3 sequences, 20% found once. Sample: blood, either unsorted or a sorted T cell fraction (not recorded which). All receptors come from a male donor with ankylosing spondylitis or in good health (not recorded which).

In the case of this clonotype: One junction end does not reproduce the germline sequence, and a read error may be involved. The rearrangement links TRBV20-1 to TRBJ1-1; D is ambiguous. CDR1 is DFQATT, CDR2 SNEGSKA, per germline (reference sequence). The CDR3 has 12 amino acids. This chain's CDR3 is CSARDMNTEAFF. The CDR3 DNA is TGCAGTGCAAGAGACATGAACACTGAAGCTTTCTTT.

Details on this clonotype: The junction departs from the called germline gene at one end, perhaps through a read error. The V call is TRBV20-1, the J call TRBJ2-5, with D possibly TRBD2 on 6 matching bases. CDR1 and CDR2 (germline): DFQATT, SNEGSKA (reference sequence). The length of the CDR3 is 15 residues. The DNA of the CDR3 is TGCAGTGCTAGAGTTGGGAGGAGGGTTCAAGGGACCCAGTACTTC. Its translation: CSARVGRRVQGTQYF.

This clonotype was observed at least ten times. The chain recombines TRBV12-3 or TRBV12-4 with TRBJ1-1, with TRBD1 as a possible D gene (5 bases). V was trimmed by 6 bases and J by 0 bases, leaving 14 bases between them. CDR3 length: 15 amino acids. As DNA, the CDR3 is TGTGCCAGCAGCCCGGGGGGGTTCATGAACACTGAAGCTTTCTTT. Protein sequence: CASSPGGFMNTEAFF.

This clonotype was detected a few times. The V call is TRBV27, the J call TRBJ2-7; tentative D call: TRBD1 (5 bases). The V end lost 3 bases, the J end lost 6 bases, and 9 bases lay between the germline ends. The CDR3 is made up of 12 amino acids. Looked up from germline, CDR1 is MNHEY and CDR2 is SMNVEV (reference sequence). CDR3 in DNA: TGTGCCAGCAGTTTGCCAGGGCGCGAGCAGTACTTC. This sequence encodes CASSLPGREQYF.

The J gene is TRBJ1-6, the V gene TRBV2, with 8 bases lining up with TRBD1. The ends lost 6 bases at V and 12 bases at J; junction bases unmatched: 7. This CDR3 is built from 13 residues. The germline V gene encodes CDR1 SNHLY and CDR2 FYNNEI. The CDR3 here is CASSATGGVPLHF. DNA of the CDR3: TGTGCCAGCAGCGCCACAGGGGGGGTACCCCTCCACTTT.

The chain is built from TRBV4-2 and TRBJ2-3; 10 positions match TRBD2. CDR3 size: 16 residues. Losses at the gene ends were 0 bases for V and 4 bases for J; bases not matched to a gene: 4. Germline values: CDR1 LGHNA, CDR2 YNFKEQ. The CDR3 reads CASSQESSGGPDTQYF. As DNA, the CDR3 is TGTGCCAGCAGCCAAGAGAGTAGCGGGGGGCCAGATACGCAGTATTTT.

This clonotype was detected only a few times. V and J are TRBV12-3 or TRBV12-4 and TRBJ1-1, with a possible D match to TRBD1 (5 bases). The CDR3 runs to 13 residues. V was trimmed by 6 bases and J by 4 bases, leaving 12 bases between them. The CDR3 DNA follows: TGTGCCAGCAGCGAAGGGGCGGGCACTGAAGCTTTCTTT. Translating gives CASSEGAGTEAFF.

The V call is TRBV7-8, the J call TRBJ2-2, with 9 bases that match TRBD1. V trimming: 5 bases; J trimming: 3 bases; junction bases outside the gene matches: 10. This CDR3 region has 17 residues. In germline, CDR1 is SGHVS, CDR2 FQNEAQ. In nucleotides, the CDR3 is TGTGCCAGCAGCAACAAACCCGGGACAGGGTACACCGGGGAGCTGTTTTTT. This translates into CASSNKPGTGYTGELFF. Full variable domain (rest looked up from reference TRBV7-8 and TRBJ2-2): GAGVSQSPRYKVAKRGQDVALRCDPISGHVSLFWYQQALGQGPEFLTYFQNEAQLDKSGLPSDRFFAERPEGSVSTLKIQRTQQEDSAVYLCASSNKPGTGYTGELFFGEGSRLTVL.

The count of this clonotype is one. The chain uses TRBV28 and TRBJ2-2; TRBD1 matches 9 bases. V was pared by 5 bases and J by 3 bases, with 7 bases of the junction left unmatched. Germline CDR1 and CDR2: MDHEN and SYDVKM. This CDR3 contains 16 residues. The CDR3: CASSPGTGTDTGELFF. For the CDR3, the DNA is TGTGCCAGCAGTCCAGGGACAGGGACGGACACCGGGGAGCTGTTTTTT.

J is TRBJ2-5 and V is TRBV3-1, with D perhaps TRBD1 or TRBD2 (6 bases each). The CDR3 spans 15 residues. The V gene lost 1 base and the J gene lost 1 base, with 10 bases spanning the gap. Germline V lookup: CDR1 LGHDT, CDR2 YNNKEL (reference sequence). The CDR3 bases are TGTGCCAGCAGCCAAGTCTCGGGGGCCCAAGAGACCCAGTACTTC. It yields the protein CASSQVSGAQETQYF.

V is TRBV7-9 and J is TRBJ2-1, with 9 bases aligning to TRBD1. V dropped 5 bases and J dropped 7; count of bases not matched to a gene: 9. The germline V gene encodes CDR1 SEHNR and CDR2 FQNEAQ (reference sequence). The CDR3 has 15 amino acids. DNA of the CDR3: TGTGCCAGCAGCGGCAGATGGGACAGGGCAAATGAGCAGTTCTTC. Residues: CASSGRWDRANEQFF.

The rearrangement links TRBV13 to TRBJ2-5; TRBD2 aligns across 12 bases. Losses at the gene ends were 5 bases for V and 5 bases for J; bases not matched to a gene: 9. From germline, CDR1 is PRHDT and CDR2 FYEKMQ (reference sequence). CDR3 length: 16 residues. The CDR3 loop is CASSPGLAGSLETQYF. In nucleotides, the CDR3 is TGTGCCAGCAGCCCAGGACTAGCGGGGTCCCTCGAGACCCAGTACTTC.